Below, 24 T cell receptor beta chains from the same sample are listed, as sequenced in a study of T-cell memory formation after mild COVID-19 (TCRdb year 2021). The library was obtained by 5' RACE. Sequencing was performed on an Illumina NovaSeq 6000. TCRdb handled the public reads itself, with Q25 trimming in fastp and clone calling in MiXCR, and kept productive beta chains. Rows with one shared CDR3 protein collapse into an entry with the most common genes and DNA. For this sample there are around 150,000 distinct CDR3 sequences; approximately 14% appear just once. The top ten clonotypes cover 14% of the sample. The material sequenced was PBMCs or a T cell subset sorted from them (not recorded which). Receptors originate from an adult woman who had mild COVID-19 (a few samples of this study predate the infection). The sample titles of this study are shuffled in the database, so cell type and time point are left out; the donor was told from shared clones.

This chain uses TRBV3-1 with TRBJ2-1; D possibly corresponds to TRBD2 (6 bases). The length of the CDR3 is 13 residues. V lost 4 bases to trimming and J lost 5 bases, with 9 bases between them. Germline V lookup: CDR1 LGHDT, CDR2 YNNKEL (reference sequence). This CDR3 reads CASSRGDHNEQFF. For the CDR3, the DNA is TGTGCCAGCAGCCGCGGGGACCACAATGAGCAGTTCTTC.

In its sample, this clonotype was seen a few times. This chain links TRBV5-5 with TRBJ1-1; no clear D gene. This CDR3 is built from 16 residues. Germline lookup yields CDR1 SGHKS and CDR2 YYEKEE (reference sequence). V lost 3 bases, J lost 5 bases, and 20 bases lay in between. This chain's CDR3 is CASSWNSGPLQTEAFF. The CDR3 DNA reads as TGTGCCAGCAGCTGGAATTCCGGGCCCCTCCAGACTGAAGCTTTCTTT.

This clonotype was seen more than once but under ten times. V gene TRBV10-3 combines with J gene TRBJ2-7, with a weak D call TRBD1 (6 bases). With 0 bases removed from V and 0 bases from J, the gap between germline ends came to 12 bases. CDR3 length: 16 amino acids. Germline loops: CDR1 ENHRY, CDR2 SYGVKD. The CDR3 reads CAISESVTGSSYEQYF. CDR3 sequence (DNA): TGTGCCATCAGTGAGTCAGTGACAGGAAGCTCCTACGAGCAGTACTTC.

CDR3 amino acids: CASSFPGTGGASYGYTF. The DNA of the CDR3 is TGTGCCAGCAGCTTCCCCGGGACAGGGGGCGCAAGCTATGGCTACACCTTC. The J gene is TRBJ1-2, the V gene TRBV12-3 or TRBV12-4; 12 bases are a match to TRBD1. With 6 bases clipped from V and 4 bases from J, the junction kept 12 bases outside the gene matches. The CDR3 length is 17 residues.

This clonotype was observed a handful of times. This chain joins TRBV6-5 and TRBJ1-1; D might be TRBD1 (5 bases). V lost 0 bases to trimming and J lost 2 bases, with 7 bases between them. The CDR3 length is 14 residues. The germline CDR1 and CDR2 sequences are MNHEY and SVGAGI. CDR3 coding DNA: TGTGCCAGCAGTTACTCGACAGATAACACTGAAGCTTTCTTT. It specifies CASSYSTDNTEAFF.

This chain uses TRBV5-5 with TRBJ2-2, with TRBD1 identical over 12 bases. The CDR3 sequence is 16 residues long. V shed 5 bases and J 6 bases; nucleotides not matched to a gene: 8. The V gene's germline CDR1 is SGHKS and CDR2 YYEKEE (reference sequence). The CDR3 DNA is TGTGCCAGCAGACCCCGGGACAGGGGGCTATCCGGGGAGCTGTTTTTT. Encoded protein: CASRPRDRGLSGELFF.

A few counts support this clonotype. The chain uses TRBV11-3 and TRBJ2-7, with D possibly called TRBD1 or TRBD2 (5 bases each). Germline V gene sequence: CDR1 SGHNT, CDR2 YENEEA. The length of the CDR3 is 17 residues. V dropped 2 bases and J dropped 3 bases, with 20 bases sitting between them. Written as DNA, the CDR3 is TGTGCCAGCAGCTTACCGAGGGGAACAGAATCCCTCTACGAGCAGTACTTC. Translation: CASSLPRGTESLYEQYF.

In its sample, this clonotype was seen a few times. The chain links TRBV29-1 to TRBJ2-1; 15 bases are a match to TRBD2. CDR1 is SQVTM, CDR2 ANQGSEA, per germline. The CDR3 has 14 residues. V shed 5 bases, J shed 10 bases, and the junction held 6 bases outside the gene matches. The CDR3 region is CSVSGLAGGREQFF. CDR3 DNA: TGCAGCGTTTCCGGACTAGCGGGGGGGCGAGAGCAGTTCTTC.

This clonotype was picked up a small number of times. The J gene is TRBJ2-3, the V gene TRBV5-8, with TRBD2 matching 8 bases. Germline values: CDR1 SGHTS, CDR2 YDEGEE. The length of the CDR3 is 15 residues. Trimming cost V 2 bases and J 1 base; bases outside gene matches: 3. The chain's CDR3 is CASSLQAGGTDTQYF. The CDR3 coding sequence is TGTGCCAGCAGCTTACAAGCGGGGGGCACAGATACGCAGTATTTT.

This clonotype was recorded many times. V usage is TRBV5-1 and J usage is TRBJ1-1; tentative D call: TRBD1 (5 bases). Per germline, CDR1 SGHRS and CDR2 YFSETQ. Trimming cost V 5 bases and J 1 base, with 15 bases left between them. This CDR3 is 15 amino acids long. The CDR3 bases are TGCGCCAGCAGACCCCCGGGGACGGCGAACACTGAAGCTTTCTTT. Translating it yields CASRPPGTANTEAFF.

Notes on this clonotype: At one boundary the junction diverges from the germline segment, which might be a read error. The CDR3 sequence: CASSLFLGSDMQYF. In DNA form, the CDR3 reads TGTGCCAGCAGCCTTTTTCTGGGGTCAGATATGCAGTATTTT. J is TRBJ2-3 and V is TRBV7-2; D gene unclear. Germline V gene data show CDR1 as SGHTA and CDR2 as FQGNSA. The CDR3 totals 14 residues.

This clonotype was observed many times. V is TRBV7-9 and J is TRBJ1-2; D not certain. The CDR3 is made up of 13 amino acids. The V gene lost 5 bases and the J gene lost 3 bases, with 10 bases spanning the gap. CDR1 and CDR2 (germline): SEHNR, FQNEAQ (reference sequence). The CDR3 region is CASSPPGDYGYTF. The CDR3, as DNA: TGTGCCAGCAGCCCCCCCGGGGACTATGGCTACACCTTC.

This clonotype was picked up a small number of times. V gene TRBV20-1 combines with J gene TRBJ1-1; D uncertain. Trimming removed 6 bases from V and 10 bases from J, with 12 bases in between. The CDR3 spans 10 residues. Germline assignment: CDR1 DFQATT and CDR2 SNEGSKA (reference sequence). The DNA for the CDR3 is TGCAGTGCCCGCTATAATATAGCTTTCTTT. Its translation is CSARYNIAFF.

The chain recombines TRBV29-1 with TRBJ2-5; 11 positions agree with TRBD2. Germline CDR1 SQVTM, CDR2 ANQGSEA. V was pared by 8 bases and J by 3 bases, with 5 bases of the junction left unmatched. The CDR3 extends over 13 amino acids. This CDR3 reads CSPTSGGKETQYF. CDR3 in DNA: TGCAGCCCTACTAGCGGGGGCAAAGAGACCCAGTACTTC. The full variable domain, its missing parts supplied by reference TRBV29-1 and TRBJ2-5, is SAVISQKPSRDICQRGTSLTIQCQVDSQVTMMFWYRQQPGQSLTLIATANQGSEATYESGFVIDKFPISRPNLTFSTLTVSNMSPEDSSIYLCSPTSGGKETQYFGPGTRLLVL.

This chain connects TRBV20-1 to TRBJ2-5; TRBD2 agrees at 7 bases. Germline values: CDR1 DFQATT, CDR2 SNEGSKA (reference sequence). This CDR3 spans 13 amino acids. V dropped 3 bases and J dropped 2; count of bases not matched to a gene: 3. Written as DNA, the CDR3 is TGCAGTGCTAGCGGCGGGGGACAAGAGACCCAGTACTTC. It is translated as CSASGGGQETQYF.

The sample holds a few counts of this clonotype. This sequence joins TRBV5-1 and TRBJ2-1; 10 bases align to TRBD2. V shed 7 bases, J shed 0 bases, and the junction held 1 base outside the gene matches. This CDR3 comprises 14 residues. Germline V gene sequence: CDR1 SGHRS, CDR2 YFSETQ. The CDR3 coding sequence is TGCGCCAGCGGACTAGCGGTCTCCTACAATGAGCAGTTCTTC. As protein: CASGLAVSYNEQFF.

This sequence joins TRBV30 and TRBJ2-3; the D gene is possibly TRBD2 (6 bases). V shed 0 bases and J shed 3 bases, with 10 bases lying between them. CDR3 length: 14 residues. The germline gives CDR1 GTSNPN, CDR2 SVGIG (reference sequence). In DNA form, the CDR3 reads TGTGCCTGGAGTGTTGGCGGGGCGACAGATACGCAGTATTTT. Protein: CAWSVGGATDTQYF. The complete variable domain, with remaining parts taken from reference TRBV30 and TRBJ2-3, reads SQTIHQWPATLVQPVGSPLSLECTVEGTSNPNLYWYRQAAGRGLQLLFYSVGIGQISSEVPQNLSASRPQDRQFILSSKKLLLSDSGFYLCAWSVGGATDTQYFGPGTRLTVL.

This clonotype was counted only a few times. This chain uses TRBV7-6 with TRBJ2-5; TRBD2 agrees at 9 bases. Trimming took 5 bases from V and 7 from J; bases not matched to a gene: 11. Germline assignment: CDR1 SGHVS and CDR2 FNYEAQ. The CDR3 loop spans 15 amino acids. This chain's CDR3 is CASSPFSGSFGTQYF. In DNA form, the CDR3 reads TGTGCCAGCAGCCCTTTTAGCGGGAGTTTCGGGACCCAGTACTTC.

This clonotype has only one observation. V usage is TRBV24-1 and J usage is TRBJ2-1; possible D gene TRBD1, 7 bases. V was cut by 5 bases and J by 2 bases, with 15 bases left in between. Germline V CDR1 and CDR2: KGHDR, SFDVKD. CDR3 length: 16 amino acids. The chain's CDR3 is CATSVRGVKTYNEQFF. CDR3 DNA: TGTGCCACCAGTGTCAGGGGGGTTAAGACCTACAATGAGCAGTTCTTC.

This clonotype was observed a handful of times. CDR3 bases: TGCAGTGCTAGAGATCGGGGCACCTATAATTCACCCCTCCACTTT. Amino acids: CSARDRGTYNSPLHF. This sequence joins TRBV20-1 and TRBJ1-6, with TRBD1 as a possible D gene (5 bases). The CDR3 covers 15 residues. The V gene's germline CDR1 is DFQATT and CDR2 SNEGSKA (reference sequence). V was trimmed by 0 bases and J by 2 bases, leaving 8 bases between them.

The J gene is TRBJ2-2, the V gene TRBV5-4; D remains ambiguous. Germline V CDR1 and CDR2: SGHNT, YYREEE (reference sequence). This CDR3 comprises 15 residues. V gave up 0 bases and J gave up 0 bases, with 6 bases separating them. The CDR3 here is CASSLEEANTGELFF. CDR3 in DNA: TGTGCCAGCAGCTTGGAGGAAGCGAACACCGGGGAGCTGTTTTTT.

Many counts were recorded for this clonotype. The chain has TRBV5-1 and TRBJ2-5; D is undetermined. Germline V gene lookup returns CDR1 SGHRS and CDR2 YFSETQ. Trimming pared 5 bases from V and 1 base from J, leaving 12 bases between. The CDR3 spans 14 residues. The CDR3 reads CASSRASSQETQYF. CDR3 bases: TGCGCCAGCAGTCGGGCTAGTTCCCAAGAGACCCAGTACTTC. The variable domain in full, with the rest retrieved from reference TRBV5-1 and TRBJ2-5, is KAGVTQTPRYLIKTRGQQVTLSCSPISGHRSVSWYQQTPGQGLQFLFEYFSETQRNKGNFPGRFSGRQFSNSRSEMNVSTLELGDSALYLCASSRASSQETQYFGPGTRLLVL.

This clonotype turned up a few times. This sequence joins TRBV5-1 and TRBJ2-3; D is uncertain. Germline loops: CDR1 SGHRS, CDR2 YFSETQ. Between the trimmed V and J ends, which lost 4 bases and 0 bases, there was a span of 6 bases. The CDR3 is 13 residues long. The CDR3 DNA sequence: TGCGCCAGCAGCGTCCGCAGCACAGATACGCAGTATTTT. This encodes CASSVRSTDTQYF.

This clonotype was observed many times. V usage is TRBV20-1 and J usage is TRBJ2-7; 13 nucleotides align to TRBD2. CDR1 DFQATT and CDR2 SNEGSKA come from the germline V gene (reference sequence). This CDR3 comprises 16 residues. Trimming at V came to 0 bases and at J to 3 bases, leaving 5 bases not matched to a gene. The CDR3 is CSARDLGTSGIYEQYF. In DNA form, the CDR3 reads TGCAGTGCTAGAGATCTGGGGACTAGCGGGATCTACGAGCAGTACTTC.